The source of this T cell receptor (beta chain) is a study of T cells in Graves' hyperthyroidism and ophthalmopathy. Regions amplified from RNA transcripts were the TCR beta CDR3 regions. RT-PCR in the first round (using the HTBI primer set) targeted the TCR CDR3. MiXCR was run by TCRdb on the multiplex PCR reads, yielding one entry per CDR3 protein. The sample has 300,000 to 500,000 distinct CDR3 sequences, about 15% seen once. Study results and caveats: Most thyroid clonotypes with frequency above 0.001 were detected in blood. Ophthalmopathy cases were set apart from stable hyperthyroidism by a 13 V-J model.

Note on this clonotype: Antigen: not known.

The CDR3 contains 16 residues. J gave up 0 bases and V 8 bases, and 3 bases lay outside the gene matches. CDR1 is LNHDA and CDR2 is SQIVND in the germline V gene (reference sequence). The authors deemed Graves' hyperthyroidism stable absent ophthalmopathy progression within 18 months. Patients between 18 and 65 years old had hyperthyroidism, newly diagnosed and lasting under 2 months. The chain combines TRBV19 with TRBJ2-1; the match to TRBD2 covers 14 bases. The sequence was collected from a young woman with Graves' hyperthyroidism. The sample was blood. The DNA of the CDR3 is TGTGCCAGTTGGACTAGCGGGAGGAGCTCCTACAATGAGCAGTTCTTC. Translation: CASWTSGRSSYNEQFF.